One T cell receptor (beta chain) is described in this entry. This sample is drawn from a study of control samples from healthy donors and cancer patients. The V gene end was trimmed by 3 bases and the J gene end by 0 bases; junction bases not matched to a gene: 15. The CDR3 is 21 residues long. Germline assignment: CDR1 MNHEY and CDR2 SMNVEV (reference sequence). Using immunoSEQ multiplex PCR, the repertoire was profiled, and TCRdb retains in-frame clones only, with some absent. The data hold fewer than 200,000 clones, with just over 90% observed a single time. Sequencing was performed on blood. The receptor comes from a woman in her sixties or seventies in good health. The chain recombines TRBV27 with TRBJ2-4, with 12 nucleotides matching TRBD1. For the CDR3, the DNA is TGTGCCAGCAGTTTGAAGTACCGGGACAGGGGGCTTATTCTAGCCAAAAACATTCAGTACTTC. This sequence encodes CASSLKYRDRGLILAKNIQYF.